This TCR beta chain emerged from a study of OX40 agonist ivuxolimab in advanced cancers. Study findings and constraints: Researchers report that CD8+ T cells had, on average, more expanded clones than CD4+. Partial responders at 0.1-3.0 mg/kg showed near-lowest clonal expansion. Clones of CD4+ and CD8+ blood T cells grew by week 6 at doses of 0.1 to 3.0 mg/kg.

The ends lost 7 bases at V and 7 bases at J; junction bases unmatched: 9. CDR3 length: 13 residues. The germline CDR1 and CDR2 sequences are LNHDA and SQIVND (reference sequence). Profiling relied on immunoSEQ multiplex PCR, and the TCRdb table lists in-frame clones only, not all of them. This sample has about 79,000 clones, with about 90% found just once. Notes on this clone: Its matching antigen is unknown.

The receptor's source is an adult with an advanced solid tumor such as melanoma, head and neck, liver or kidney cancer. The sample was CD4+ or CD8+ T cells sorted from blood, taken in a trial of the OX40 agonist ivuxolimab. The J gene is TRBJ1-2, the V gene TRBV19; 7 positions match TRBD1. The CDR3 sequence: CASTPGQRFGYTF. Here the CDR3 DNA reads TGTGCCAGTACCCCGGGACAGAGGTTTGGCTACACCTTC. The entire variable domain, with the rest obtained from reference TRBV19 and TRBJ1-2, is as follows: DGGITQSPKYLFRKEGQNVTLSCEQNLNHDAMYWYRQDPGQGLRLIYYSQIVNDFQKGDIAEGYSVSREKKESFPLTVTSAQKNPTAFYLCASTPGQRFGYTFGSGTRLTVV.